Listed here are 26 T cell receptor beta chains from one sample, sequenced in a study of cytotoxic CD8 clonotypes in ibrutinib-treated CLL. Generated by immunoSEQ multiplex PCR, the TCRdb table keeps only in-frame clones and is missing some. The table shows some 76,000 clones, with around four fifths occurring only once. Sequences were derived from PBMCs, sampled after 24 months of ibrutinib treatment. These receptors were collected from a human donor with chronic lymphocytic leukemia.

The chain employs TRBV27 and TRBJ2-2; perhaps TRBD1 as D (5 bases). From germline, CDR1 is MNHEY and CDR2 SMNVEV (reference sequence). The CDR3 extends over 13 amino acids. V dropped 8 bases and J dropped 1 base, with 8 bases sitting between them. CDR3 DNA: TGTGCCAGCCTTGACAGGAACACCGGGGAGCTGTTTTTT. It specifies CASLDRNTGELFF.

The V gene is TRBV5-1, the J gene TRBJ2-4, with D perhaps matching TRBD2 (5 bases). This CDR3 is built from 16 residues. V was clipped by 0 bases and J by 1 base, with 11 bases between them. Germline values: CDR1 SGHRS, CDR2 YFSETQ. CDR3 sequence: CASSLEGRGAKNIQYF. DNA for the CDR3: TGCGCCAGCAGCTTGGAGGGCCGAGGGGCCAAAAACATTCAGTACTTC.

V is TRBV27 and J is TRBJ2-3; D is unclear. V lost 3 bases and J 0 bases, leaving 4 bases between the germline ends. CDR3 length: 13 amino acids. Germline CDR1 MNHEY, CDR2 SMNVEV (reference sequence). The CDR3 nucleotides read TGTGCCAGCAGTTTCTATAGCACAGATACGCAGTATTTT. The encoded protein is CASSFYSTDTQYF.

This rearrangement joins TRBV4-1 to TRBJ2-5, with D hard to call. This CDR3 is 16 amino acids long. Germline assignment: CDR1 MGHRA and CDR2 YSYEKL. With 0 bases removed from V and 1 base from J, the gap between germline ends came to 12 bases. The CDR3 reads CASSQEAVWSQETQYF. The CDR3 bases are TGCGCCAGCAGCCAAGAGGCGGTTTGGAGCCAAGAGACCCAGTACTTC.

The chain combines TRBV30 with TRBJ2-5; TRBD2 matches 7 bases. There are 15 residues in the CDR3. Trimming cost V 0 bases and J 1 base; bases outside gene matches: 5. Germline V CDR1 and CDR2: GTSNPN, SVGIG (reference sequence). CDR3 sequence reads: CAWSVVGGLQETQYF. For the CDR3, the DNA is TGTGCCTGGAGTGTAGTGGGAGGGCTCCAAGAGACCCAGTACTTC.

This chain joins TRBV13 and TRBJ2-7, with a tentative D call TRBD2 (6 bases). Germline CDR1 is PRHDT and CDR2 is FYEKMQ (reference sequence). The V gene lost 2 bases and the J gene lost 1 base, with 9 bases spanning the gap. CDR3 length: 14 amino acids. The CDR3 sequence: CASSLRGTSYEQYF. CDR3 in DNA: TGTGCCAGCAGCTTAAGAGGGACTTCCTACGAGCAGTACTTC.

The gene calls are TRBV27 and TRBJ2-6; D remains ambiguous. The V gene lost 4 bases and the J gene lost 0 bases, with 4 bases spanning the gap. The germline CDR1 and CDR2 sequences are MNHEY and SMNVEV (reference sequence). There are 14 residues in the CDR3. The chain's CDR3 is CASSYDSGANVLTF. CDR3 bases: TGTGCCAGCAGTTACGACTCTGGGGCCAACGTCCTGACTTTC.

This clone was recorded at least ten times. This chain uses TRBV7-3 with TRBJ2-3, with 13 bases identical to TRBD2. With V trimmed by 8 bases and J by 3 bases, 8 bases remained unmatched. The CDR3 extends over 16 amino acids. Germline V gene data show CDR1 as SGHTA and CDR2 as FQGTGA. CDR3 sequence: CASDDATSGGTDTQYF. As DNA, the CDR3 is TGTGCCAGCGATGACGCGACTAGCGGGGGGACAGATACGCAGTATTTT.

The chain uses TRBV5-6 and TRBJ2-5; 7 bases agree with TRBD1. This CDR3 has 15 amino acids. Germline V gene lookup returns CDR1 SGHDT and CDR2 YYEEEE. V was pared by 2 bases and J by 5 bases, with 9 bases of the junction left unmatched. CDR3 bases: TGTGCCAGCAGCTTAGTGAAGGGGGCGGAGGAGACCCAGTACTTC. Its translation: CASSLVKGAEETQYF.

The CDR3 DNA reads as TGCGCCAGCAGCTGGGATCCTGGACACCGGCCCTACGAGCAGTACTTC. Protein: CASSWDPGHRPYEQYF. This chain joins TRBV5-1 and TRBJ2-5; the D gene is possibly TRBD1 (5 bases). The J call may be mistaken, given a closer DNA end match to TRBJ2-7. The CDR3 is 16 residues long. Germline V gene sequence: CDR1 SGHRS, CDR2 YFSETQ.

This chain connects TRBV28 to TRBJ1-5; maybe TRBD1 (6 bases). V was clipped by 6 bases and J by 7 bases, with 16 bases between them. CDR1 is MDHEN, CDR2 SYDVKM, per germline. CDR3 size: 14 residues. The CDR3 nucleotides are TGTGCCAGCAGGGAGGGGACACTTGGACAGCCCCAGCATTTT. It codes for CASREGTLGQPQHF.

Here the CDR3 reads CASSPRQESYGYTF. The CDR3 region has the DNA TGCGCCAGCAGCCCCCGACAGGAGAGCTATGGCTACACCTTC. This chain connects TRBV4-1 to TRBJ1-2; D might be TRBD1 (6 bases). Per the germline V gene, CDR1 is MGHRA and CDR2 is YSYEKL. The CDR3 totals 14 residues. V lost 4 bases and J lost 4, with 13 bases in between.

This chain connects TRBV2 to TRBJ2-7, with 7 bases identical to TRBD2. The ends lost 2 bases at V and 1 base at J; junction bases unmatched: 8. Germline values: CDR1 SNHLY, CDR2 FYNNEI. The length of the CDR3 is 16 residues. CDR3 residues: CASSESGLAESYEQYF. DNA for the CDR3: TGTGCCAGCAGTGAAAGCGGGCTAGCGGAATCCTACGAGCAGTACTTC.

The J gene is TRBJ2-1, the V gene TRBV19, with 10 bases aligning to TRBD2. The CDR3 spans 14 residues. The germline V gene encodes CDR1 LNHDA and CDR2 SQIVND (reference sequence). V was pared by 4 bases and J by 8 bases, with 5 bases of the junction left unmatched. As DNA, the CDR3 is TGTGCCAGTAGTAGGGGACTAGCGAACGATGAGCAGTTCTTC. Translation: CASSRGLANDEQFF.

V gene TRBV4-1 combines with J gene TRBJ2-1, with 11 bases fitting TRBD2. This CDR3 has 17 residues. Germline V gives CDR1 MGHRA, CDR2 YSYEKL. J lost 8 bases, V lost 0 bases, and 9 bases had no gene match. The DNA of the CDR3 is TGCGCCAGCAGCCAAGATGGTAGCGGGAGGGCCGGAGATGAGCAGTTCTTC. Translating it yields CASSQDGSGRAGDEQFF.

This clone was seen only a few times. The chain carries TRBV13 and TRBJ1-2; TRBD1 matches 9 bases. Germline-derived CDR1 and CDR2 are PRHDT and FYEKMQ (reference sequence). Trimming took 5 bases from V and 6 from J; bases not matched to a gene: 4. This CDR3 has 13 amino acids. DNA of the CDR3: TGTGCCAGCAGCACACAGGGGGCGCATGGCTACACCTTC. Translation: CASSTQGAHGYTF.

This clone was seen a few times. The chain carries TRBV28 and TRBJ2-7; TRBD1 matches 12 bases. With V trimmed by 5 bases and J by 1 base, 9 bases remained unmatched. Germline CDR1 MDHEN, CDR2 SYDVKM. The CDR3 covers 17 residues. The CDR3 loop reads CASSGTGGAESSYEQYF. The CDR3 nucleotides are TGTGCCAGCAGTGGGACAGGGGGCGCGGAAAGTTCCTACGAGCAGTACTTC.

The chain combines TRBV6-1 with TRBJ2-5, with 12 bases matching TRBD2. Germline CDR1 reads MNHNS; CDR2 reads SASEGT. The CDR3 spans 16 residues. V trimming: 2 bases; J trimming: 4 bases; junction bases outside the gene matches: 5. This CDR3 is CASSELAGGGGETQYF. The CDR3 DNA reads TGTGCCAGCAGTGAACTAGCGGGAGGGGGGGGAGAGACCCAGTACTTC.

This clone was picked up a small number of times. The gene calls are TRBV6-5 and TRBJ2-7; 7 nucleotides match TRBD1. The J segment lost 7 bases and the V segment lost 5 bases, leaving 11 bases of the junction unmatched. This CDR3 is built from 14 residues. Per the germline V gene, CDR1 is MNHEY and CDR2 is SVGAGI. The CDR3 DNA sequence: TGTGCCAGCAGTCCATGGGACAGTCCTAAGGAGCAGTACTTC. It translates to CASSPWDSPKEQYF.

This clone was found once. The chain carries TRBV7-9 and TRBJ2-5; perhaps TRBD2 as D (6 bases). The length of the CDR3 is 13 residues. V was clipped by 3 bases and J by 5 bases, with 10 bases between them. Germline V lookup: CDR1 SEHNR, CDR2 FQNEAQ (reference sequence). DNA of the CDR3: TGTGCCAGCAGCTTGGAGGGTCTCGAGACCCAGTACTTC. This sequence encodes CASSLEGLETQYF.

V and J are TRBV28 and TRBJ2-7; 10 bases are a match to TRBD1. This CDR3 comprises 14 residues. The germline gives CDR1 MDHEN, CDR2 SYDVKM. J lost 3 bases, V lost 6 bases, and 5 bases had no gene match. In DNA form, the CDR3 reads TGTGCCAGCAGCCTAGGACAGGGGGGCTACGAGCAGTACTTC. Amino acids: CASSLGQGGYEQYF.

The chain has TRBV28 and TRBJ2-2; TRBD1 might be the D (7 bases). In germline, CDR1 is MDHEN, CDR2 SYDVKM. The CDR3 totals 14 residues. CDR3 bases: TGTGCGACGCTGGGGGGACAGTTCACCGGGGAGCTGTTTTTT. Its protein product is CATLGGQFTGELFF.

The rearrangement uses TRBV10-2 and TRBJ2-1, with D possibly matching TRBD2 (6 bases). V was pared by 11 bases and J by 5 bases, with 16 bases between. In germline, CDR1 is WSHSY, CDR2 SAAADI. CDR3 length equals 13 residues. CDR3 region: CAGRTTLDNEQFF. As DNA, the CDR3 is TGCGCCGGAAGGACTACGTTAGACAATGAGCAGTTCTTC.

The genes are TRBV27 and TRBJ1-5; weak D call: TRBD1 (5 bases). V shed 4 bases and J shed 0 bases, with 7 bases lying between them. This CDR3 region has 14 residues. From germline, CDR1 is MNHEY and CDR2 SMNVEV (reference sequence). DNA for the CDR3: TGTGCCAGCAGTTCGGGGGATAGCAATCAGCCCCAGCATTTT. Translated, it gives CASSSGDSNQPQHF.

The chain employs TRBV4-1 and TRBJ1-1, with D tentatively TRBD1 (6 bases). CDR3 length equals 15 residues. V was clipped by 0 bases and J by 5 bases, with 13 bases between them. Germline V gives CDR1 MGHRA, CDR2 YSYEKL. The CDR3 spells CASSQELQGVTEAFF. In DNA form, the CDR3 reads TGCGCCAGCAGCCAAGAACTACAGGGAGTGACTGAAGCTTTCTTT.

The table lists this clone with a few counts. CDR3 sequence (DNA): TGTGCCAGCAGCTCGATGATGGGACAGGCCTATGGCTACACCTTC. This gives the protein CASSSMMGQAYGYTF. The rearrangement uses TRBV6-5 and TRBJ1-2, with 8 positions matching TRBD1. Per the germline V gene, CDR1 is MNHEY and CDR2 is SVGAGI. This CDR3 comprises 15 residues. The trim removed 6 bases at V and 4 bases at J, leaving 10 bases unmatched.